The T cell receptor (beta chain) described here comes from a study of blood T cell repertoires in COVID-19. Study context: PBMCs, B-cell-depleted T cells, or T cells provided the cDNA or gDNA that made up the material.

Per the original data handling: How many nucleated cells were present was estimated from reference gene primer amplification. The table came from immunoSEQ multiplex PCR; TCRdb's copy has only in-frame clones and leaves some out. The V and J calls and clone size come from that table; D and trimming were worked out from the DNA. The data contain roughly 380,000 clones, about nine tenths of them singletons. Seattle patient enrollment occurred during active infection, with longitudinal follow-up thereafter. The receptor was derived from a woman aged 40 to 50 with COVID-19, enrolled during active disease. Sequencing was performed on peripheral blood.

The CDR3 DNA reads as TGCGCCAGCAGCTTGGCCCCAGGGCTAGATTCGGAGCAGTACTTC. It specifies CASSLAPGLDSEQYF. The V and J genes are TRBV5-1 and TRBJ2-7, with D tentatively TRBD1 (5 bases). V lost 0 bases and J 7 bases, leaving 17 bases between the germline ends. The CDR3 has 15 amino acids. Germline CDR1 and CDR2: SGHRS and YFSETQ. Full variable domain (remainder filled in from reference TRBV5-1 and TRBJ2-7): KAGVTQTPRYLIKTRGQQVTLSCSPISGHRSVSWYQQTPGQGLQFLFEYFSETQRNKGNFPGRFSGRQFSNSRSEMNVSTLELGDSALYLCASSLAPGLDSEQYFGPGTRLTVT.